A single sample gave rise to the 18 T cell receptor beta chains below, sequenced in a study of T cells in Graves' hyperthyroidism and ophthalmopathy. RNA transcripts gave rise to amplified TCR beta CDR3 regions. First-round RT-PCR with HTBI primers amplified the TCR CDR3 region. TCRdb recomputed calls from the multiplex PCR reads with MiXCR, one row per CDR3 protein. The data hold around 300,000 distinct CDR3 sequences, with about 14% observed a single time. Sequenced material: blood. The receptors were sampled from a woman aged 25 to 39 with Graves' hyperthyroidism that later progressed to Graves' ophthalmopathy.

In the case of this clonotype: A much more abundant neighbour one base away suggests this may be a read error. The V call is TRBV29-1, the J call TRBJ2-3; 7 nucleotides line up with TRBD1. The CDR3 runs 13 residues. Germline CDR1 and CDR2: SQVTM and ANQGSEA. This CDR3 is CSIEGQNTDTQYF. The CDR3 DNA is TGCAGCATTGAGGGACAGAACACAGATACGCAGTATTTT.

This clonotype has just a few counts. The chain has TRBV30 and TRBJ1-1; the match to TRBD1 covers 9 bases. Germline CDR1 GTSNPN, CDR2 SVGIG (reference sequence). J was trimmed by 4 bases and V by 2 bases; bases with no gene match: 8. This CDR3 has 15 residues. The DNA of the CDR3 is TGTGCCTGGAGTTTACCGACAGGGGGTGGCACTGAAGCTTTCTTT. This sequence encodes CAWSLPTGGGTEAFF.

V and J are TRBV7-9 and TRBJ2-6; no clear D. Germline V CDR1 and CDR2: SEHNR, FQNEAQ (reference sequence). The CDR3 extends over 16 amino acids. The V end lost 5 bases, the J end lost 0 bases, and 11 bases lay between the germline ends. The CDR3 spells CASSPRRDSGANVLTF. CDR3 in DNA: TGTGCCAGCAGCCCACGACGCGACTCTGGGGCCAACGTCCTGACTTTC.

This clonotype occurred a few times. The V call is TRBV9, the J call TRBJ1-4; 7 nucleotides line up with TRBD1. V lost 4 bases and J lost 5; bases outside the gene matches: 5. The V gene's germline CDR1 is SGDLS and CDR2 YYNGEE. The CDR3 has 14 amino acids. The CDR3 loop is CASSPDRENEKLFF. The CDR3 region has the DNA TGTGCCAGCAGCCCAGACAGGGAAAATGAAAAACTGTTTTTT. Full variable domain (missing parts from reference TRBV9 and TRBJ1-4): DSGVTQTPKHLITATGQRVTLRCSPRSGDLSVYWYQQSLDQGLQFLIQYYNGEERAKGNILERFSAQQFPDLHSELNLSSLELGDSALYFCASSPDRENEKLFFGSGTQLSVL.

The chain carries TRBV11-3 and TRBJ2-1, with 7 bases aligning to TRBD1. Looked up from germline, CDR1 is SGHNT and CDR2 is YENEEA. Germline trimming cut 0 bases from V and 3 bases from J; bases unmatched to any gene: 8. The CDR3 length is 17 residues. The CDR3 DNA follows: TGTGCCAGCAGCTTAGATCCGGTACAGGGGATCTACAATGAGCAGTTCTTC. It translates to CASSLDPVQGIYNEQFF.

Many counts were recorded for this clonotype. The chain recombines TRBV2 with TRBJ2-1, with D maybe TRBD1 (6 bases). In germline, CDR1 is SNHLY, CDR2 FYNNEI. Trimming removed 7 bases at V and 3 bases at J, with 13 bases between. CDR3 length: 14 amino acids. As DNA, the CDR3 is TGTGCCAGCACCCGACAGGAGGTCTACAATGAGCAGTTCTTC. The encoded protein is CASTRQEVYNEQFF.

The table lists this clonotype with many counts. V is TRBV28 and J is TRBJ2-1; D uncertain. The CDR3 sequence is 12 residues long. Germline V CDR1 and CDR2: MDHEN, SYDVKM. V dropped 4 bases and J dropped 5 bases, with 6 bases sitting between them. The CDR3 sequence: CASSSRHNEQFF. CDR3 nucleotide sequence: TGTGCCAGCAGTTCTAGACACAATGAGCAGTTCTTC. The whole variable domain, remainder taken from reference TRBV28 and TRBJ2-1, is DVKVTQSSRYLVKRTGEKVFLECVQDMDHENMFWYRQDPGLGLRLIYFSYDVKMKEKGDIPEGYSVSREKKERFSLILESASTNQTSMYLCASSSRHNEQFFGPGTRLTVL.

Many counts were recorded for this clonotype. This chain connects TRBV7-3 to TRBJ2-6, with D perhaps TRBD2 (5 bases). The germline V and J ends were trimmed by 1 base and 0 bases, with 19 bases remaining between them. Germline V gives CDR1 SGHTA, CDR2 FQGTGA. CDR3 length: 20 residues. The CDR3 DNA follows: TGTGCCAGCAGCTTAATGAGTGTGCGGGCCACGAGCTCTGGGGCCAACGTCCTGACTTTC. Translation gives CASSLMSVRATSSGANVLTF.

For this clonotype: A read error is possible here, since a much larger clone lies one base away. This sequence joins TRBV6-1 and TRBJ2-7; possible D gene TRBD2, 6 bases. CDR1 is MNHNS, CDR2 SASEGT, per germline. The germline V and J ends were trimmed by 1 base and 6 bases, with 13 bases remaining between them. This CDR3 is 14 amino acids long. Here the CDR3 DNA reads TGTGCCAGCAGTGAAGGGTGGGGGGTCGCCGAGCAGTACTTC. As protein: CASSEGWGVAEQYF.

The V call is TRBV14, the J call TRBJ2-1, with D unresolved. Trimming pared 3 bases from V and 5 bases from J, leaving 8 bases between. Germline assignment: CDR1 SGHDN and CDR2 FVKESK. The CDR3 has 13 residues. CDR3 bases: TGTGCCAGCAGCCAGGACGTTCACAATGAGCAGTTCTTC. This encodes CASSQDVHNEQFF. The whole variable domain, filled in from reference TRBV14 and TRBJ2-1, reads EAGVTQFPSHSVIEKGQTVTLRCDPISGHDNLYWYRRVMGKEIKFLLHFVKESKQDESGMPNNRFLAERTGGTYSTLKVQPAELEDSGVYFCASSQDVHNEQFFGPGTRLTVL.

This clonotype occurred a few times. The chain employs TRBV9 and TRBJ2-5; no firm D call. Looked up from germline, CDR1 is SGDLS and CDR2 is YYNGEE. The CDR3 is 14 amino acids. Between the trimmed V and J ends, which lost 3 bases and 3 bases, there was a span of 12 bases. In nucleotides, the CDR3 is TGTGCCAGCAGCGCGCTAGTAGGTGAAGAGACCCAGTACTTC. It is translated as CASSALVGEETQYF.

This clonotype was found a few times. This chain connects TRBV19 to TRBJ2-6; no clear D. Germline V lookup: CDR1 LNHDA, CDR2 SQIVND (reference sequence). The V and J ends lost 0 bases and 9 bases respectively, with 9 bases between them. CDR3 length: 14 residues. The DNA of the CDR3 is TGTGCCAGTAGTATAGAGCCAGAGGTCAACGTCCTGACTTTC. Its protein is CASSIEPEVNVLTF.

About this clonotype itself: This may come from a read error, since a much larger clone is one base off. The V gene is TRBV5-6, the J gene TRBJ2-3; D is undetermined. Trimming removed 0 bases at V and 5 bases at J, with 19 bases between. This CDR3 has 17 amino acids. CDR1 and CDR2 (germline): SGHDT, YYEEEE. CDR3 residues: CASSLGFPSHPQDTQYF. The CDR3 nucleotides read TGTGCCAGCAGCTTGGGTTTCCCTTCCCATCCCCAAGATACGCAGTATTTT. Complete variable domain (other parts from reference TRBV5-6 and TRBJ2-3): DAGVTQSPTHLIKTRGQQVTLRCSPKSGHDTVSWYQQALGQGPQFIFQYYEEEERQRGNFPDRFSGHQFPNYSSELNVNALLLGDSALYLCASSLGFPSHPQDTQYFGPGTRLTVL.

This clonotype was observed at least ten times. This chain connects TRBV4-1 to TRBJ1-5; no clear D gene. The CDR3 spans 13 residues. Germline values: CDR1 MGHRA, CDR2 YSYEKL. The V end lost 0 bases, the J end lost 7 bases, and 7 bases lay between the germline ends. The CDR3 DNA is TGCGCCAGCAGCCAAGAAGTGAGGCAGCCCCAGCATTTT. Its translation is CASSQEVRQPQHF.

At least ten counts were recorded for this clonotype. The gene calls are TRBV11-2 and TRBJ2-3; 13 bases are shared with TRBD2. V trimming: 5 bases; J trimming: 7 bases; junction bases outside the gene matches: 6. Looked up from germline, CDR1 is SGHAT and CDR2 is FQNNGV. The CDR3 covers 15 residues. The CDR3 DNA reads as TGTGCCAGCAGCCAGAGCGGGACTAGCGGGAATACGCAGTATTTT. Its protein product is CASSQSGTSGNTQYF.

At least ten counts were recorded for this clonotype. The rearrangement uses TRBV7-2 and TRBJ1-5, with unresolved D. Trimming cost V 2 bases and J 2 bases, with 7 bases left between them. The CDR3 sequence is 14 residues long. Germline CDR1 SGHTA, CDR2 FQGNSA. CDR3 nucleotide sequence: TGTGCCAGCAGCTTAAGGGATGGCAATCAGCCCCAGCATTTT. Translation gives CASSLRDGNQPQHF.

This clonotype showed up many times. The CDR3 coding sequence is TGTGCCAGCAGCTCTGCCGGGACCAGTTACAATGAGCAGTTCTTC. Translated, it gives CASSSAGTSYNEQFF. V gene TRBV7-8 combines with J gene TRBJ2-1; possibly TRBD1 or TRBD2 for D (5 bases each). The V gene's germline CDR1 is SGHVS and CDR2 FQNEAQ. V lost 4 bases to trimming and J lost 4 bases, with 14 bases between them. The CDR3 spans 15 residues.

The sample holds one count of this clonotype. The chain couples TRBV4-3 to TRBJ2-3, with 10 bases lining up with TRBD2. V shed 4 bases, J shed 6 bases, and the junction held 10 bases outside the gene matches. The CDR3 has 16 amino acids. Germline assignment: CDR1 LGHNA and CDR2 YSLEER. CDR3: CASSPGLARGGDTQYF. CDR3 in DNA: TGCGCCAGCAGCCCGGGACTAGCGCGAGGGGGGGATACGCAGTATTTT.